The present T cell receptor beta chain was sequenced within a study of patients and donors after allogeneic stem cell transplantation. A single record per CDR3 protein comes from TCRdb applying MiXCR to the RT-PCR reads. The sample includes about 160,000 distinct CDR3 sequences, about two fifths seen only once; the top ten take less than 60%. Sequencing was carried out using blood, either unsorted or a sorted T cell fraction (not recorded which). This sequence originates from a human donor who was either an allogeneic HSCT recipient or a stem cell or donor lymphocyte infusion donor (not recorded which). It is not recorded whose cells these are; they may come from a transplant donor.

The CDR3 DNA sequence: TGTGCCAGCAGCTTAGATCAGCGGGGGAGAGAGACCCAGTACTTC. Its translation: CASSLDQRGRETQYF. The chain is built from TRBV11-2 and TRBJ2-5; 8 positions agree with TRBD2. The CDR3 totals 15 residues. Germline trimming cut 0 bases from V and 4 bases from J; bases unmatched to any gene: 4. The germline V gene encodes CDR1 SGHAT and CDR2 FQNNGV.